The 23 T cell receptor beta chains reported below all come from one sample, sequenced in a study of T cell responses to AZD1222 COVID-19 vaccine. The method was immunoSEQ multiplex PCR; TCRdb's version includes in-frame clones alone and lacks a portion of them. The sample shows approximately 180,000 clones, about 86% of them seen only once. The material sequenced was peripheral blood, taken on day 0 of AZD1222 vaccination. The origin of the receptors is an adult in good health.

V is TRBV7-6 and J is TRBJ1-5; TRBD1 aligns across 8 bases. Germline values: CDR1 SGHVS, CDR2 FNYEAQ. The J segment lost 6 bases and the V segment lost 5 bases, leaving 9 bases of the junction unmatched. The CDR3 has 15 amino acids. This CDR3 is CASSIRTGSGQPQHF. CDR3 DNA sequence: TGTGCCAGCAGCATAAGGACAGGGTCGGGTCAGCCCCAGCATTTT.

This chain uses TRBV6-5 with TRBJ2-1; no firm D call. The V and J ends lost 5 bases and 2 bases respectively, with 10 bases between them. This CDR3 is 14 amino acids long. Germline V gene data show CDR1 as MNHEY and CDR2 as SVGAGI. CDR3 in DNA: TGTGCCAGCAGTCCGATAAGCCCCTACAATGAGCAGTTCTTC. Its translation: CASSPISPYNEQFF.

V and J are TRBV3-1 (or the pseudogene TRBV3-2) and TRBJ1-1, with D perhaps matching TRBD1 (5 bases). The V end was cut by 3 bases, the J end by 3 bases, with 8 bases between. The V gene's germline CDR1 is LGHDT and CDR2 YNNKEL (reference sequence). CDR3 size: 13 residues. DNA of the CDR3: TGTGCCAGCAGCCAGGGGGGGGACACTGAAGCTTTCTTT. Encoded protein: CASSQGGDTEAFF.

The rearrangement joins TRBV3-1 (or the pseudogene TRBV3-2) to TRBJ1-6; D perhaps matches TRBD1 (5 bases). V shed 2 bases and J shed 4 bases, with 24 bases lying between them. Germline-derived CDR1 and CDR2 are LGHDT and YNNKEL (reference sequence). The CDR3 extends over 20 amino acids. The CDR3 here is CASSQWTYQRRHLYNSPLHF. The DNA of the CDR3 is TGTGCCAGCAGCCAATGGACATATCAACGCCGGCACCTATATAATTCACCCCTCCACTTT.

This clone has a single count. CDR3 loop: CASSPSGGNTIYF. CDR3 DNA sequence: TGTGCCAGCAGCCCAAGTGGTGGAAACACCATATATTTT. The genes are TRBV7-8 and TRBJ1-3; no reliable D call. This CDR3 region has 13 residues. The germline V and J ends were trimmed by 5 bases and 3 bases, with 8 bases remaining between them. CDR1 SGHVS and CDR2 FQNEAQ come from the germline V gene.

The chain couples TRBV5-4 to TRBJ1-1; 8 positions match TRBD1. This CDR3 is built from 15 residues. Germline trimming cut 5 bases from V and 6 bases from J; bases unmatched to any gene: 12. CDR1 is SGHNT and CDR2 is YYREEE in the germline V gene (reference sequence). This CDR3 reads CASRHRRDRSSEAFF. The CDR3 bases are TGTGCCAGCAGACATAGAAGGGACAGGTCTTCTGAAGCTTTCTTT.

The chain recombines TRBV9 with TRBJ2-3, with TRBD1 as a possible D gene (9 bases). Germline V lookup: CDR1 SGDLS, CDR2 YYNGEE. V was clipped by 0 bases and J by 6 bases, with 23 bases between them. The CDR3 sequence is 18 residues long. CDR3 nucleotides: TGTGCCAGCAGCGTAGCCCGGGACAGGGAAGGGACTAGGGATACGCAGTATTTT. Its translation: CASSVARDREGTRDTQYF. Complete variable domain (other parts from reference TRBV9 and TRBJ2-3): DSGVTQTPKHLITATGQRVTLRCSPRSGDLSVYWYQQSLDQGLQFLIQYYNGEERAKGNILERFSAQQFPDLHSELNLSSLELGDSALYFCASSVARDREGTRDTQYFGPGTRLTVL.

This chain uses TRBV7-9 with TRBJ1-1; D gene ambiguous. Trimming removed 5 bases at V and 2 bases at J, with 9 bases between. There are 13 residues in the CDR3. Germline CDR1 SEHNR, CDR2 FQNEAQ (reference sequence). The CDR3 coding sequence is TGTGCCAGCAGCCCGGGGAAAAACACTGAAGCTTTCTTT. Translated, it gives CASSPGKNTEAFF.

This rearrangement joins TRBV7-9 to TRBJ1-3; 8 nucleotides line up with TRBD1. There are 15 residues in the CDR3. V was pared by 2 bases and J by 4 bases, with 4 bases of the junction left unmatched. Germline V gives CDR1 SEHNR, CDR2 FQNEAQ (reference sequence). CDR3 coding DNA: TGTGCCAGCAGCTTACTTCAGGGGGCCGGAAACACCATATATTTT. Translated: CASSLLQGAGNTIYF.

CDR3 residues: CASSYSREPYEQYF. The CDR3 DNA follows: TGTGCCAGCAGTTACTCGAGGGAGCCCTACGAGCAGTACTTC. The chain uses TRBV6-5 and TRBJ2-7; a weak D match, TRBD2 (5 bases). Per the germline V gene, CDR1 is MNHEY and CDR2 is SVGAGI. The CDR3 is 14 amino acids. The ends were cut back, 0 bases at V and 2 bases at J, with 8 bases in the middle.

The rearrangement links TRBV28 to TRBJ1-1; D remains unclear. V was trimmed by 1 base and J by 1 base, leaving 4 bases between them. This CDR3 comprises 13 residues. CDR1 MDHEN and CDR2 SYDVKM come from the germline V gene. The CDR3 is CASSLYPNTEAFF. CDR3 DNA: TGTGCCAGCAGTTTATACCCGAACACTGAAGCTTTCTTT.

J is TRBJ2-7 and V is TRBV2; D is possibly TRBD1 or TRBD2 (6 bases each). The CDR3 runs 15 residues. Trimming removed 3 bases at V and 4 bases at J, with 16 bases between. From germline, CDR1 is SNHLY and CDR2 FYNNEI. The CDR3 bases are TGTGCCAGCAGTGACACGGCCACAGGGAGGTACGAGCAGTACTTC. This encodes CASSDTATGRYEQYF. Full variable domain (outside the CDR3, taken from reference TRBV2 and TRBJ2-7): EPEVTQTPSHQVTQMGQEVILRCVPISNHLYFYWYRQILGQKVEFLVSFYNNEISEKSEIFDDQFSVERPDGSNFTLKIRSTKLEDSAMYFCASSDTATGRYEQYFGPGTRLTVT.

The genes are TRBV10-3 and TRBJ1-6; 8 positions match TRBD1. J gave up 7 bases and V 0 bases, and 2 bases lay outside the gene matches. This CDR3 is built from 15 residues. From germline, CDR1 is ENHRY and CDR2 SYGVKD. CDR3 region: CAISESQGANSPLHF. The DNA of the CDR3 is TGTGCCATCAGTGAGTCCCAGGGGGCGAATTCACCCCTCCACTTT.

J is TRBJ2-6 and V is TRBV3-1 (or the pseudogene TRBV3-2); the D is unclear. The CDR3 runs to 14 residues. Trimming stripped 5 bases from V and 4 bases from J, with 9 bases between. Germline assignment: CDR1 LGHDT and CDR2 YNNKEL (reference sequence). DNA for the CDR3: TGTGCCAGCAGCAAAGTCGGAGGGGCCAACGTCCTGACTTTC. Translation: CASSKVGGANVLTF.

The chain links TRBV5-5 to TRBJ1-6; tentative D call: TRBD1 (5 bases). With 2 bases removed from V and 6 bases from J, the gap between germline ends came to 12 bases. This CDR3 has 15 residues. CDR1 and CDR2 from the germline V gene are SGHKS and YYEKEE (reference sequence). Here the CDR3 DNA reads TGTGCCAGCAGCTTATCATCGGGGGTTAATTCACCCCTCCACTTT. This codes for CASSLSSGVNSPLHF.

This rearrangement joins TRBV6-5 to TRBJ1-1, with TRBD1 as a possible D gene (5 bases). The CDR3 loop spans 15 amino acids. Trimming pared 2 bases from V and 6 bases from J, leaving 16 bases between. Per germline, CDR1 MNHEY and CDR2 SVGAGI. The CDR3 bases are TGTGCCAGCAGTTACGTCGGGACGGGCCTGTCTGAAGCTTTCTTT. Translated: CASSYVGTGLSEAFF.

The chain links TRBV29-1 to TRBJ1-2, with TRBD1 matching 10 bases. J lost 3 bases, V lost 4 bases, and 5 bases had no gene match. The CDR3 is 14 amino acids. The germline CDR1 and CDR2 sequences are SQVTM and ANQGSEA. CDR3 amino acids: CSVGRQGADYGYTF. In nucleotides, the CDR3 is TGCAGCGTTGGGAGACAGGGGGCGGACTATGGCTACACCTTC.

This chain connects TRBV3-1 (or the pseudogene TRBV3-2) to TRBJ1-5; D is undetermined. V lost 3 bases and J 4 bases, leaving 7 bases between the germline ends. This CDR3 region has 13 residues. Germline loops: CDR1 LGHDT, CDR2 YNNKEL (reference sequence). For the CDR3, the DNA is TGTGCCAGCAGCCATTACATAAATCAGCCCCAGCATTTT. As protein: CASSHYINQPQHF.

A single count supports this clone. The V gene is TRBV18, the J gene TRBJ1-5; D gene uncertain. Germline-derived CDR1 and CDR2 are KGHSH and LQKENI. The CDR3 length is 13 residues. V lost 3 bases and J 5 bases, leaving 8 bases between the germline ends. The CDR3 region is CASSPYEDQPQHF. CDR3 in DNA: TGTGCCAGCTCACCCTACGAAGATCAGCCCCAGCATTTT.

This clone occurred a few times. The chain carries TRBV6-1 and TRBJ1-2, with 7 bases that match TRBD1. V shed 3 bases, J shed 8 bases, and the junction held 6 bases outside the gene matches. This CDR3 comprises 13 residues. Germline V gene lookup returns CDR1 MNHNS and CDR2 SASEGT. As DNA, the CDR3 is TGTGCCAGCAGTGACGCTACAGGGGACGGCTACACCTTC. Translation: CASSDATGDGYTF.

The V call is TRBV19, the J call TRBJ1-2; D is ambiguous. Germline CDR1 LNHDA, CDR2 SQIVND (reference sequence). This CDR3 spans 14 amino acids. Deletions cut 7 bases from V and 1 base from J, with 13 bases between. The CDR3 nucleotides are TGTGCCAGTACCAGCGGACGGATTAACTATGGCTACACCTTC. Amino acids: CASTSGRINYGYTF.

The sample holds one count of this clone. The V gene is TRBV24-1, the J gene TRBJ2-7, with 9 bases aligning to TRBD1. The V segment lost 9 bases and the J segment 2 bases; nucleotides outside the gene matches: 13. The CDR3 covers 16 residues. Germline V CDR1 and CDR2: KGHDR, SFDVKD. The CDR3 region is CATLTYGQGITYEQYF. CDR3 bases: TGTGCCACCTTAACGTACGGACAGGGGATAACCTACGAGCAGTACTTC.

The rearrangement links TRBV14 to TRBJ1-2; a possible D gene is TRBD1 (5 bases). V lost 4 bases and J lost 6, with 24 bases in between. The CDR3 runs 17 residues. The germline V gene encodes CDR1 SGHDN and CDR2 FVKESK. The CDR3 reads CASSRGPPRDIENGYTF. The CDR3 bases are TGTGCCAGCAGCCGCGGGCCTCCCAGGGATATTGAGAATGGCTACACCTTC.